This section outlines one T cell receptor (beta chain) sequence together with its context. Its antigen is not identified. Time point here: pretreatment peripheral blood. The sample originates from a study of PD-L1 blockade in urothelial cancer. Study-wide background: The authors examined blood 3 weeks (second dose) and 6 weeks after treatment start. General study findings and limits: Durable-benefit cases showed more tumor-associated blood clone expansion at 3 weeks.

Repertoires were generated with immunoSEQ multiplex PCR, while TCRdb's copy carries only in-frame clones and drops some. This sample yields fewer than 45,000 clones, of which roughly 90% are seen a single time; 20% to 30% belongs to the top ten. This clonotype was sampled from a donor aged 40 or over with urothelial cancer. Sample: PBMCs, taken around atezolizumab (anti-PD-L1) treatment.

The CDR3 spells CASSKFGRVRGAGQGINEQFF. CDR3 sequence (DNA): TGTGCCAGCAGCAAATTCGGGAGGGTTCGGGGCGCGGGACAGGGGATTAATGAGCAGTTCTTC. J is TRBJ2-1 and V is TRBV21-1; TRBD1 is taken as the D call from the table, unchecked against the DNA. TRBV21-1 is classified as a pseudogene. CDR3 length: 21 amino acids.